A single sample is the source of the 21 T cell receptor beta chains below, sequenced in a study of blood T cell repertoires in COVID-19. TCRdb's table, derived via immunoSEQ multiplex PCR, lists solely in-frame clones and lacks some. This repertoire shows some 30,000 clones, less than 95% found once; its top ten account for roughly 1%. Material: peripheral blood. These receptors came from a man between 65 and 85 years old with active or convalescent COVID-19.

The chain employs TRBV11-1 and TRBJ1-2, with 10 bases matching TRBD1. The CDR3 extends over 16 amino acids. The J segment lost 4 bases and the V segment lost 3 bases, leaving 8 bases of the junction unmatched. Germline CDR1 is SGHAT and CDR2 is FQDESV (reference sequence). CDR3 nucleotide sequence: TGTGCCAGCAGCTTGGGACAGGGGACAACTGCCTATGGCTACACCTTC. This gives the protein CASSLGQGTTAYGYTF.

In this sample, this clone turned up once. This chain connects TRBV5-1 to TRBJ1-1, with 7 positions matching TRBD1. CDR1 is SGHRS and CDR2 is YFSETQ in the germline V gene. The V gene end was trimmed by 4 bases and the J gene end by 1 base; junction bases not matched to a gene: 10. The CDR3 loop spans 16 amino acids. CDR3 coding DNA: TGCGCCAGCAGCAATCCTACAGGGGCCGGGAACACTGAAGCTTTCTTT. Amino acid sequence: CASSNPTGAGNTEAFF.

The chain carries TRBV15 and TRBJ2-3; 10 bases fit TRBD1. CDR1 is LNHNV, CDR2 YYDKDF, per germline (reference sequence). Trimming removed 1 base from V and 2 bases from J; junction bases left unmatched: 3. The CDR3 has 16 amino acids. The CDR3 DNA reads TGTGCCACCAGCAGAGGACAGGGGGCTTCCACAGATACGCAGTATTTT. This encodes CATSRGQGASTDTQYF.

The chain employs TRBV19 and TRBJ2-5; possible D gene TRBD2, 5 bases. Per the germline V gene, CDR1 is LNHDA and CDR2 is SQIVND (reference sequence). The CDR3 is 13 residues long. Trimming pared 5 bases from V and 5 bases from J, leaving 12 bases between. Here the CDR3 reads CASSATRVETQYF. The CDR3 DNA reads TGTGCCAGTAGTGCTACTAGAGTGGAGACCCAGTACTTC.

In nucleotides, the CDR3 is TGTGCCAGCAGTGACAGGGGGCTAGATACGCAGTATTTT. Its protein is CASSDRGLDTQYF. This chain links TRBV2 with TRBJ2-3; 8 bases are a match to TRBD1. Germline assignment: CDR1 SNHLY and CDR2 FYNNEI. The CDR3 totals 13 residues. V was pared by 3 bases and J by 5 bases, with 1 base of the junction left unmatched.

The gene calls are TRBV10-3 and TRBJ2-4; a possible D gene is TRBD1 (5 bases). With 5 bases removed from V and 5 bases from J, the gap between germline ends came to 19 bases. This CDR3 spans 16 amino acids. In germline, CDR1 is ENHRY, CDR2 SYGVKD. The CDR3 coding sequence is TGTGCCATCAGTCTCGGGCCAGGGTTACGTGAAAACATTCAGTACTTC. Its protein product is CAISLGPGLRENIQYF.

This clone showed up just once. The rearrangement joins TRBV5-1 to TRBJ1-3; TRBD1 is a possible D gene (5 bases). This CDR3 comprises 15 residues. Germline CDR1 SGHRS, CDR2 YFSETQ. With 0 bases removed from V and 4 bases from J, the gap between germline ends came to 11 bases. In nucleotides, the CDR3 is TGCGCCAGCAGCTTGGTGCAGGGATCAGGAAACACCATATATTTT. Its translation: CASSLVQGSGNTIYF.

This clone turned up a few times. The chain couples TRBV5-3 to TRBJ1-2; the match to TRBD1 covers 8 bases. TRBV5-3 is flagged as an ORF with uncertain function. The CDR3 totals 15 residues. After removal of 4 bases from V and 0 bases from J, the junction contained 5 bases not matched to a gene. CDR3 nucleotides: TGTGCCAGAAGCATCGGACAGGGAGCTAACTATGGCTACACCTTC. Translation gives CARSIGQGANYGYTF.

CDR3 bases: TGTGCCAGCAGTGCACTCAGGGGGTCCAACTATGGCTACACCTTC. Its protein is CASSALRGSNYGYTF. The chain recombines TRBV27 with TRBJ1-2, with 7 positions matching TRBD1. The CDR3 consists of 15 residues. CDR1 is MNHEY and CDR2 is SMNVEV in the germline V gene (reference sequence). V lost 5 bases to trimming and J lost 2 bases; unmatched junction nucleotides: 8.

This chain links TRBV5-1 with TRBJ1-4, with 9 bases fitting TRBD1. The CDR3 totals 16 residues. Germline V gene data show CDR1 as SGHRS and CDR2 as YFSETQ. With V trimmed by 4 bases and J by 8 bases, 12 bases remained unmatched. CDR3 in DNA: TGCGCCAGCAGCGCCCGCCCACAGGGGGCAGGGGAAAAACTGTTTTTT. Residues: CASSARPQGAGEKLFF. Looking up the rest from reference TRBV5-1 and TRBJ1-4 gives the full variable domain: KAGVTQTPRYLIKTRGQQVTLSCSPISGHRSVSWYQQTPGQGLQFLFEYFSETQRNKGNFPGRFSGRQFSNSRSEMNVSTLELGDSALYLCASSARPQGAGEKLFFGSGTQLSVL.

The rearrangement joins TRBV18 to TRBJ1-6, with 7 bases identical to TRBD1. The CDR3 length is 16 residues. The ends lost 1 base at V and 5 bases at J; junction bases unmatched: 5. From germline, CDR1 is KGHSH and CDR2 LQKENI. CDR3 nucleotides: TGTGCCAGCTCACCACAGGGGACAGTAAATAATTCACCCCTCCACTTT. This codes for CASSPQGTVNNSPLHF.

V gene TRBV5-1 combines with J gene TRBJ1-4; D perhaps matches TRBD1 (5 bases). The CDR3 is 15 residues long. Germline V gene lookup returns CDR1 SGHRS and CDR2 YFSETQ. V was clipped by 0 bases and J by 8 bases, with 14 bases between them. CDR3: CASSLVGGVSEKLFF. The DNA of the CDR3 is TGCGCCAGCAGCTTGGTCGGGGGAGTCAGCGAAAAACTGTTTTTT.

Here the CDR3 DNA reads TGTGCCAGCAGCTTGGCCAAGACAGGGAGGCTTTCCCAGCAGTACTTC. It encodes CASSLAKTGRLSQQYF. The chain carries TRBV5-6 and TRBJ2-7, with a weak D call TRBD1 (7 bases). V dropped 0 bases and J dropped 8 bases, with 21 bases sitting between them. CDR1 is SGHDT and CDR2 is YYEEEE in the germline V gene. The CDR3 is 16 residues long.

The rearrangement links TRBV7-9 to TRBJ2-7; no firm D call. In germline, CDR1 is SEHNR, CDR2 FQNEAQ (reference sequence). CDR3 length equals 15 residues. V gave up 5 bases and J gave up 0 bases, with 14 bases separating them. The CDR3 DNA reads as TGTGCCAGCAGCCCTAGATTTGCCGACTCCTACGAGCAGTACTTC. Protein: CASSPRFADSYEQYF.

The rearrangement uses TRBV9 and TRBJ2-1; D remains unclear. V dropped 4 bases and J dropped 7 bases, with 18 bases sitting between them. Germline V gives CDR1 SGDLS, CDR2 YYNGEE. CDR3 length equals 15 residues. This chain's CDR3 is CASSPQLARWNEQFF. For the CDR3, the DNA is TGTGCCAGCAGCCCCCAGCTGGCCAGGTGGAATGAGCAGTTCTTC.

The gene calls are TRBV6-5 and TRBJ1-1; a possible D gene is TRBD1 (6 bases). This CDR3 has 13 residues. Germline loops: CDR1 MNHEY, CDR2 SVGAGI. V gave up 6 bases and J gave up 1 base, with 9 bases separating them. CDR3 coding DNA: TGTGCCAGCAGGATGACAGGGAACACTGAAGCTTTCTTT. Protein product: CASRMTGNTEAFF.

CDR3 DNA: TGTGCCAGTGTGTTACAGGGTTCGGGAAACACCATATATTTT. Translating gives CASVLQGSGNTIYF. The chain is built from TRBV19 and TRBJ1-3; D is possibly TRBD1 (6 bases). This CDR3 has 14 amino acids. Per the germline V gene, CDR1 is LNHDA and CDR2 is SQIVND (reference sequence). Trimming cost V 8 bases and J 4 bases, with 15 bases left between them.

The V call is TRBV13, the J call TRBJ1-4; D is unclear. Germline V gene sequence: CDR1 PRHDT, CDR2 FYEKMQ (reference sequence). CDR3 size: 15 residues. V shed 5 bases and J shed 7 bases, with 17 bases lying between them. CDR3 coding DNA: TGTGCCAGCAGCCTAAGGTGGAGGGATGGTGAAAAACTGTTTTTT. It translates to CASSLRWRDGEKLFF.

The chain uses TRBV19 and TRBJ1-2; D remains unclear. Looked up from germline, CDR1 is LNHDA and CDR2 is SQIVND (reference sequence). V was pared by 5 bases and J by 0 bases, with 10 bases between. The CDR3 extends over 14 amino acids. CDR3 amino acids: CASSRDGANYGYTF. The CDR3 DNA reads as TGTGCCAGTAGTCGCGACGGAGCTAACTATGGCTACACCTTC. The whole variable domain, remainder taken from reference TRBV19 and TRBJ1-2, is DGGITQSPKYLFRKEGQNVTLSCEQNLNHDAMYWYRQDPGQGLRLIYYSQIVNDFQKGDIAEGYSVSREKKESFPLTVTSAQKNPTAFYLCASSRDGANYGYTFGSGTRLTVV.

CDR3 sequence (DNA): TGTGCCAGCAGTTACGCAGCGACCGTGAACACTGAAGCTTTCTTT. Protein product: CASSYAATVNTEAFF. The chain joins TRBV6-5 to TRBJ1-1; no firm D call. V was clipped by 2 bases and J by 0 bases, with 10 bases between them. The CDR3 runs to 15 residues. CDR1 is MNHEY and CDR2 is SVGAGI in the germline V gene.

This clone was found a few times. The CDR3 DNA reads as TGTGCCAGCTCACCACTCTCTATGGACTATGGCTACACCTTC. This encodes CASSPLSMDYGYTF. The chain has TRBV18 and TRBJ1-2, with D uncertain. The CDR3 is 14 amino acids. Trimming cost V 1 base and J 3 bases, with 9 bases left between them. Germline V gene data show CDR1 as KGHSH and CDR2 as LQKENI.